Presented here are 4 T cell receptor beta chains from one specimen sequenced in a study of blood T cell repertoires in COVID-19. The protocol was immunoSEQ multiplex PCR, while the TCRdb copy is restricted to in-frame clones and leaves out a portion. Among around 230,000 clones listed, about 83% were seen once. Sequenced: peripheral blood. The origin of the receptors is a woman aged 40 to 50 with active or convalescent COVID-19.

The genes are TRBV30 and TRBJ2-1; 7 bases are a match to TRBD2. Germline trimming cut 2 bases from V and 0 bases from J; bases unmatched to any gene: 13. The CDR3 is made up of 18 amino acids. Germline CDR1 and CDR2: GTSNPN and SVGIG (reference sequence). The CDR3, as DNA: TGTGCCTGGAGTCCGACTACCCCAAGCGGGACCTCCTACAATGAGCAGTTCTTC. The encoded protein is CAWSPTTPSGTSYNEQFF.

The V and J genes are TRBV3-1 (or the pseudogene TRBV3-2) and TRBJ1-2; 7 positions agree with TRBD1. The junction had 12 bases not matched to a gene; V was cut back by 0 bases and J by 8 bases. The CDR3 has 16 residues. The germline V gene encodes CDR1 LGHDT and CDR2 YNNKEL (reference sequence). The CDR3 loop is CASSQDFEGAREGYTF. The CDR3 nucleotides are TGTGCCAGCAGCCAAGATTTCGAGGGGGCTCGCGAAGGCTACACCTTC.

The CDR3 DNA sequence: TGTGCCAGTAGTTCGTGGGGGACAGGGTCGGGTGGCAATCAGCCCCAGCATTTT. Translating gives CASSSWGTGSGGNQPQHF. V is TRBV19 and J is TRBJ1-5; 9 bases agree with TRBD1. The CDR3 covers 18 residues. V lost 5 bases and J lost 2; bases outside the gene matches: 13. Germline assignment: CDR1 LNHDA and CDR2 SQIVND (reference sequence).

This rearrangement joins TRBV6-5 to TRBJ2-2, with 10 bases matching TRBD2. Germline-derived CDR1 and CDR2 are MNHEY and SVGAGI. This CDR3 has 15 residues. Trimming at V came to 6 bases and at J to 4 bases, leaving 5 bases not matched to a gene. CDR3 nucleotide sequence: TGTGCCAGCAGCGGACTAGCGGACACCACCGGGGAGCTGTTTTTT. It is translated as CASSGLADTTGELFF.